Presented here are 21 T cell receptor beta chains from one specimen sequenced in a study of T cell changes during pregnancy in multiple sclerosis. Measured with immunoSEQ multiplex PCR; TCRdb has only the in-frame clones, and not every one. The sample lists about 92,000 clones, 80% to 95% occurring once. This specimen consisted of peripheral blood, obtained in the first trimester of pregnancy. The receptors here all came from a female donor with multiple sclerosis, enrolled in a pregnancy study.

The V and J genes are TRBV19 and TRBJ2-1, with 13 bases aligning to TRBD2. This CDR3 is built from 20 residues. CDR1 is LNHDA and CDR2 is SQIVND in the germline V gene (reference sequence). V lost 5 bases to trimming and J lost 0 bases; unmatched junction nucleotides: 13. The CDR3 region has the DNA TGTGCCAGTAGTCCCCGCTGGGGACTAGCGGGAAAAAGCTCCTACAATGAGCAGTTCTTC. Residues: CASSPRWGLAGKSSYNEQFF.

The chain combines TRBV6-5 with TRBJ1-5, with 7 bases lining up with TRBD1. Looked up from germline, CDR1 is MNHEY and CDR2 is SVGAGI. J lost 4 bases, V lost 6 bases, and 6 bases had no gene match. The CDR3 consists of 14 residues. The CDR3 reads CASSLGQENQPQHF. In DNA form, the CDR3 reads TGTGCCAGCAGCCTCGGACAGGAGAATCAGCCCCAGCATTTT.

J is TRBJ2-2 and V is TRBV25-1; 10 nucleotides line up with TRBD2. From germline, CDR1 is MGHDK and CDR2 SYGVNS. The J segment lost 4 bases and the V segment lost 4 bases, leaving 6 bases of the junction unmatched. The CDR3 runs to 16 residues. CDR3 DNA: TGTGCCAGCAGTGGCTACGGGACTAGCGTCACCGGGGAGCTGTTTTTT. Residues: CASSGYGTSVTGELFF.

The gene calls are TRBV18 and TRBJ1-1; D unresolved. The CDR3 length is 15 residues. CDR1 KGHSH and CDR2 LQKENI come from the germline V gene. V was cut by 3 bases and J by 4 bases, with 15 bases left in between. CDR3 sequence (DNA): TGTGCCAGCTCACCCGTCCCGGCGGGAGGCACTGAAGCTTTCTTT. Translation: CASSPVPAGGTEAFF.

The V gene is TRBV2, the J gene TRBJ2-7; 7 nucleotides agree with TRBD2. After removal of 4 bases from V and 0 bases from J, the junction contained 3 bases not matched to a gene. CDR1 is SNHLY, CDR2 FYNNEI, per germline. CDR3 length: 14 residues. CDR3 coding DNA: TGTGCCAGCAGTGGCCAGCGGGGCTCCTACGAGCAGTACTTC. Amino acid sequence: CASSGQRGSYEQYF.

The chain couples TRBV6-1 to TRBJ2-1; possible D gene TRBD2, 5 bases. Trimming removed 6 bases from V and 2 bases from J, with 14 bases in between. The CDR3 contains 15 residues. Germline V gene sequence: CDR1 MNHNS, CDR2 SASEGT. CDR3 DNA: TGTGCCAGCAGCCGGCGGGTTAGGACCTACAATGAGCAGTTCTTC. It translates to CASSRRVRTYNEQFF.

A single count supports this clone. The chain has TRBV14 and TRBJ2-7; tentatively, D is TRBD1 (7 bases). The CDR3 is made up of 14 amino acids. Germline V CDR1 and CDR2: SGHDN, FVKESK. With 3 bases removed from V and 2 bases from J, the gap between germline ends came to 11 bases. CDR3 nucleotide sequence: TGTGCCAGCAGCCAGCAGGGGGGTGCCTACGAGCAGTACTTC. Translation gives CASSQQGGAYEQYF.

The chain is built from TRBV27 and TRBJ2-5, with D perhaps TRBD2 (5 bases). V was pared by 2 bases and J by 2 bases, with 15 bases between. The CDR3 covers 16 residues. CDR1 is MNHEY and CDR2 is SMNVEV in the germline V gene (reference sequence). The CDR3 sequence: CASSLMGSGDQETQYF. CDR3 coding DNA: TGTGCCAGCAGTTTAATGGGGAGTGGGGATCAAGAGACCCAGTACTTC.

The V and J genes are TRBV7-9 and TRBJ2-7; D may be TRBD2 (6 bases). This CDR3 has 16 residues. Germline V gene data show CDR1 as SEHNR and CDR2 as FQNEAQ (reference sequence). Trimming cost V 2 bases and J 3 bases, with 17 bases left between them. The DNA of the CDR3 is TGTGCCAGCAGCTTAAGCTCGGGAGCTAACTACTACGAGCAGTACTTC. It codes for CASSLSSGANYYEQYF. Drawing the rest from reference TRBV7-9 and TRBJ2-7, the complete variable domain is DTGVSQNPRHKITKRGQNVTFRCDPISEHNRLYWYRQTLGQGPEFLTYFQNEAQLEKSRLLSDRFSAERPKGSFSTLEIQRTEQGDSAMYLCASSLSSGANYYEQYFGPGTRLTVT.

The V call is TRBV6-6, the J call TRBJ2-3, with D tentatively TRBD1 (6 bases). V lost 5 bases to trimming and J lost 5 bases, with 11 bases between them. Germline-derived CDR1 and CDR2 are MNHNY and SVGAGI (reference sequence). The CDR3 has 13 residues. The CDR3 loop is CASSIPGVDTQYF. CDR3 sequence (DNA): TGTGCCAGCAGTATACCAGGGGTAGATACGCAGTATTTT.

The chain employs TRBV30 and TRBJ1-2; 9 nucleotides line up with TRBD1. The CDR3 covers 13 residues. The germline V gene has CDR1 GTSNPN and CDR2 SVGIG (reference sequence). With V trimmed by 3 bases and J by 6 bases, 5 bases remained unmatched. The CDR3 nucleotides read TGTGCCTGGAGGGGACAGGGTGTGAATGGCTACACCTTC. Amino acid sequence: CAWRGQGVNGYTF.

This chain joins TRBV14 and TRBJ2-1; TRBD1 is a possible D gene (6 bases). The CDR3 consists of 14 residues. Trimming shortened V by 2 bases and J by 6 bases, and 11 bases separated the two germline ends. The germline CDR1 and CDR2 sequences are SGHDN and FVKESK. CDR3: CASSQTGYVNEQFF. CDR3 nucleotide sequence: TGTGCCAGCAGCCAAACAGGGTACGTCAATGAGCAGTTCTTC.

This clone was seen only once. The V and J genes are TRBV7-8 and TRBJ2-2; 13 nucleotides match TRBD2. From germline, CDR1 is SGHVS and CDR2 FQNEAQ. V lost 5 bases and J lost 4; bases outside the gene matches: 13. This CDR3 is built from 19 residues. CDR3: CASSSPGLAGSGGTGELFF. As DNA, the CDR3 is TGTGCCAGCAGCAGCCCGGGACTAGCGGGATCAGGAGGCACCGGGGAGCTGTTTTTT.

The V call is TRBV7-9, the J call TRBJ1-4; a weak D match, TRBD1 (5 bases). CDR3 length: 15 residues. Germline V CDR1 and CDR2: SEHNR, FQNEAQ (reference sequence). Trimming cost V 4 bases and J 6 bases, with 15 bases left between them. The CDR3 sequence is CASSSGRRRDEKLFF. In DNA form, the CDR3 reads TGTGCCAGCAGCTCCGGTCGACGCAGGGATGAAAAACTGTTTTTT.

The chain uses TRBV27 and TRBJ2-7; 7 bases are a match to TRBD2. With V trimmed by 2 bases and J by 0 bases, 1 base remained unmatched. The germline CDR1 and CDR2 sequences are MNHEY and SMNVEV (reference sequence). This CDR3 comprises 14 residues. The CDR3 loop reads CASSLAGDSYEQYF. The DNA for the CDR3 is TGTGCCAGCAGTTTAGCGGGGGACTCCTACGAGCAGTACTTC.

The V gene is TRBV29-1, the J gene TRBJ2-2; 9 bases align to TRBD2. The junction had 9 bases not matched to a gene; V was cut back by 4 bases and J by 6 bases. The CDR3 contains 15 residues. Germline-derived CDR1 and CDR2 are SQVTM and ANQGSEA. The CDR3 loop reads CSVVVVAGEAGELFF. CDR3 bases: TGCAGCGTTGTCGTCGTAGCGGGAGAAGCCGGGGAGCTGTTTTTT.

This chain links TRBV6-1 with TRBJ2-7; 8 bases are a match to TRBD1. Looked up from germline, CDR1 is MNHNS and CDR2 is SASEGT. The V gene end was trimmed by 7 bases and the J gene end by 4 bases; junction bases not matched to a gene: 9. CDR3 size: 14 residues. Here the CDR3 reads CASITGGKSYEQYF. DNA of the CDR3: TGTGCCAGCATAACAGGGGGTAAGAGTTACGAGCAGTACTTC.

This rearrangement joins TRBV5-4 to TRBJ2-3, with D possibly matching TRBD2 (6 bases). Germline CDR1 reads SGHNT; CDR2 reads YYREEE (reference sequence). The CDR3 loop spans 15 amino acids. Trimming cost V 7 bases and J 4 bases, with 19 bases left between them. The CDR3 nucleotides read TGTGCCAGCGGCCCCGGCGGGATGTGGGCAGATACGCAGTATTTT. It is translated as CASGPGGMWADTQYF.

The genes are TRBV30 and TRBJ2-6; TRBD2 matches at 9 bases. The CDR3 is 18 amino acids. Per germline, CDR1 GTSNPN and CDR2 SVGIG (reference sequence). The J segment lost 4 bases and the V segment lost 0 bases, leaving 10 bases of the junction unmatched. The CDR3 sequence: CAWSVRTSDGLGANVLTF. CDR3 DNA: TGTGCCTGGAGTGTACGGACTAGCGACGGTCTGGGGGCCAACGTCCTGACTTTC.

The chain links TRBV7-3 to TRBJ2-7; 7 nucleotides line up with TRBD2. The CDR3 covers 13 residues. V lost 5 bases and J lost 2; bases outside the gene matches: 3. Germline assignment: CDR1 SGHTA and CDR2 FQGTGA. The CDR3 reads CASSIGTTYEQYF. The CDR3 region has the DNA TGTGCCAGCAGCATCGGGACTACCTACGAGCAGTACTTC.

Only one count was recorded for this clone. This chain links TRBV7-9 with TRBJ2-7; maybe TRBD2 (5 bases). Germline values: CDR1 SEHNR, CDR2 FQNEAQ (reference sequence). The CDR3 covers 14 residues. The V and J ends lost 5 bases and 0 bases respectively, with 11 bases between them. CDR3: CASSETGLSYEQYF. CDR3 nucleotides: TGTGCCAGCAGCGAGACCGGACTCTCCTACGAGCAGTACTTC.